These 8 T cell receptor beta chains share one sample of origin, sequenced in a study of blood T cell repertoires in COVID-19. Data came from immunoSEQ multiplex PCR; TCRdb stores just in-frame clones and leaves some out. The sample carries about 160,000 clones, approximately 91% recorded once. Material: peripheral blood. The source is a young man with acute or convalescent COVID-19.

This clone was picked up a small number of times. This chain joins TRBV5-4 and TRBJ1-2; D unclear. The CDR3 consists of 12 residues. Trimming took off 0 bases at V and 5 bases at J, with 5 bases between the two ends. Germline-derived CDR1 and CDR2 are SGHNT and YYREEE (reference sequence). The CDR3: CASSLDRYGYTF. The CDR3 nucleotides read TGTGCCAGCAGCTTGGACAGATATGGCTACACCTTC.

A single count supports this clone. CDR3 region: CASSSRGRTEAFF. The CDR3 nucleotides are TGCGCCAGCAGCTCCCGGGGTCGCACTGAAGCTTTCTTT. The rearrangement links TRBV5-1 to TRBJ1-1; D is unclear. CDR3 length: 13 residues. Trimming cost V 3 bases and J 4 bases, with 10 bases left between them. The germline V gene encodes CDR1 SGHRS and CDR2 YFSETQ.

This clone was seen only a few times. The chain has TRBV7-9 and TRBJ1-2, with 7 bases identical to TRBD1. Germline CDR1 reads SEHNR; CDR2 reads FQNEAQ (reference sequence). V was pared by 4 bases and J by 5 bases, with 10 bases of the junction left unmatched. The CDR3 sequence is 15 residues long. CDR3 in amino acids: CASSSEGAQVYGYTF. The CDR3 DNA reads TGTGCCAGCAGCTCCGAGGGGGCCCAAGTATATGGCTACACCTTC.

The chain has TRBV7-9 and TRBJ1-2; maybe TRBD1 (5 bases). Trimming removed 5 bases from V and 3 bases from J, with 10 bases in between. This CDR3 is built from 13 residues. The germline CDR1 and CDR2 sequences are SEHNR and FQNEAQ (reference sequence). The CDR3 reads CASSPGYDYGYTF. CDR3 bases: TGTGCCAGCAGCCCAGGGTACGACTATGGCTACACCTTC.

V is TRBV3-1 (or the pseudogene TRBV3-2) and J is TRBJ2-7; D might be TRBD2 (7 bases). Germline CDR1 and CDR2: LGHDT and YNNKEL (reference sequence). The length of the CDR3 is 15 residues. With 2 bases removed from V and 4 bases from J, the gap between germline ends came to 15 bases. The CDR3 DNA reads TGTGCCAGCAGCCAAACTTCCAGGGGAGGGTACGAGCAGTACTTC. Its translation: CASSQTSRGGYEQYF.

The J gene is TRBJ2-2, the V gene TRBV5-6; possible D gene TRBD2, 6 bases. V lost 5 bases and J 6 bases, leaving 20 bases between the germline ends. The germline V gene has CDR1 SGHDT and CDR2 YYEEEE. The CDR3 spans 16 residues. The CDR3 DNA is TGTGCCAGCAGTTCTGTTAGCGGTATTGGAGCCGGGGAGCTGTTTTTT. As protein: CASSSVSGIGAGELFF.

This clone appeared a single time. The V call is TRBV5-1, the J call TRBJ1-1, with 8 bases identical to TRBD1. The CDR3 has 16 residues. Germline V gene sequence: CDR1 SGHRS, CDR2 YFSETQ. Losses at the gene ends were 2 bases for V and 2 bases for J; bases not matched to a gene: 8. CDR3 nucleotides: TGCGCCAGCAGCTTAGACCCCGGGACAGGTAACACTGAAGCTTTCTTT. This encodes CASSLDPGTGNTEAFF.

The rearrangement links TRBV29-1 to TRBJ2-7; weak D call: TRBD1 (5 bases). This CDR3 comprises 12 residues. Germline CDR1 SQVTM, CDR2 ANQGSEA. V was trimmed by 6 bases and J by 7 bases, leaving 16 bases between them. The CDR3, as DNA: TGCAGCGTAGGACACCCCACTTATGAGCAGTACTTC. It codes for CSVGHPTYEQYF.